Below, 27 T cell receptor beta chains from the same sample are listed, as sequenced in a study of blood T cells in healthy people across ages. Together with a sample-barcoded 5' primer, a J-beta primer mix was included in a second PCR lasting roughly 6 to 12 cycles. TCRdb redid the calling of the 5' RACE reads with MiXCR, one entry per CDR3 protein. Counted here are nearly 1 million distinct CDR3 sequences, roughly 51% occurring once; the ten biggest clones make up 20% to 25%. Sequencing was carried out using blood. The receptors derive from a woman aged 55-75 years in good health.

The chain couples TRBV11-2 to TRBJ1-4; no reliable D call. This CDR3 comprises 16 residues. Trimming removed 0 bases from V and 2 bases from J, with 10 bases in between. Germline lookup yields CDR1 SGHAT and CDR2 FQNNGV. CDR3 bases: TGTGCCAGCAGCTTAGATCGGGATCTTACTAATGAAAAACTGTTTTTT. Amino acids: CASSLDRDLTNEKLFF.

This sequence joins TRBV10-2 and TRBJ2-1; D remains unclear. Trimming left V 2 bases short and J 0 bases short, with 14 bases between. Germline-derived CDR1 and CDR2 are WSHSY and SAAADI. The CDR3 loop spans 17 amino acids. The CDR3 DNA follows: TGCGCCAGCAGTGAGGGTTTCGAGCGACCCTCCTACAATGAGCAGTTCTTC. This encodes CASSEGFERPSYNEQFF.

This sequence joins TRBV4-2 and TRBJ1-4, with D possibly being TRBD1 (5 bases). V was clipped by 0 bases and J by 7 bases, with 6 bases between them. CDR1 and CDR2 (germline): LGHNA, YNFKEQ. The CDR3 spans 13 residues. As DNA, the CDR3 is TGTGCCAGCAGCCAAGACGGGGCTGAAAAACTGTTTTTT. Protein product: CASSQDGAEKLFF.

CDR3 coding DNA: TGTGCCAGCAGCTTAATGGGCCGGGGAGGGGAGACCCAGTACTTC. As protein: CASSLMGRGGETQYF. The chain has TRBV7-9 and TRBJ2-7, with 7 bases that match TRBD2. TRBJ2-5 matches the DNA end more closely, so the J call is doubtful. The CDR3 is 15 residues long. Germline values: CDR1 SEHNR, CDR2 FQNEAQ (reference sequence).

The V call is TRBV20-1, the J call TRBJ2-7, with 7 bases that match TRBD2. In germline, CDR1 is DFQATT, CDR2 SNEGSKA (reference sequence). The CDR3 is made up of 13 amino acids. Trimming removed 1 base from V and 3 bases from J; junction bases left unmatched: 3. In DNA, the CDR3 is TGCAGTGCTAGAGCTAGCGGCCTCTACGAGCAGTACTTC. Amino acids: CSARASGLYEQYF.

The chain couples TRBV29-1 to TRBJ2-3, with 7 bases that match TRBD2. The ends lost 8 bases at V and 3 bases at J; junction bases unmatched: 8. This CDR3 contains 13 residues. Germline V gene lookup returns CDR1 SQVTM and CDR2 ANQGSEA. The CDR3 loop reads CSTPRGVTDTQYF. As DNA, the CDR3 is TGCAGCACACCTCGGGGGGTGACAGATACGCAGTATTTT.

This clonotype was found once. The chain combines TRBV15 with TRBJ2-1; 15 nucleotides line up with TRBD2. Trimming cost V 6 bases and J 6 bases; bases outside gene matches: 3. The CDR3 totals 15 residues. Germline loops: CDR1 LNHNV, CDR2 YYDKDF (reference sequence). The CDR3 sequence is CATRGTSGGLNEQFF. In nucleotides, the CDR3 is TGTGCCACCAGGGGGACTAGCGGGGGGCTCAATGAGCAGTTCTTC. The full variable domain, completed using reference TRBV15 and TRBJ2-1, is DAMVIQNPRYQVTQFGKPVTLSCSQTLNHNVMYWYQQKSSQAPKLLFHYYDKDFNNEADTPDNFQSRRPNTSFCFLDIRSPGLGDTAMYLCATRGTSGGLNEQFFGPGTRLTVL.

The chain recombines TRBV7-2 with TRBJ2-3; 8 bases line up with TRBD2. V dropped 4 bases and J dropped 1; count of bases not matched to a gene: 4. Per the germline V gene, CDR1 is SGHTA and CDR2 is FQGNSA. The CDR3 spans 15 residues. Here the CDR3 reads CASSSSGSRTDTQYF. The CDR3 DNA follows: TGTGCCAGCAGCTCAAGCGGGAGTCGCACAGATACGCAGTATTTT.

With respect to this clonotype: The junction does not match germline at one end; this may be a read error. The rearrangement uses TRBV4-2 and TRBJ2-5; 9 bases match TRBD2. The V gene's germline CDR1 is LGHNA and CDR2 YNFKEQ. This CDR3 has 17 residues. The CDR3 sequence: CVSSRQDRLAAQETQYF. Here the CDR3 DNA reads TGTGTCAGCAGCCGACAAGATAGACTAGCGGCCCAAGAGACCCAGTACTTC.

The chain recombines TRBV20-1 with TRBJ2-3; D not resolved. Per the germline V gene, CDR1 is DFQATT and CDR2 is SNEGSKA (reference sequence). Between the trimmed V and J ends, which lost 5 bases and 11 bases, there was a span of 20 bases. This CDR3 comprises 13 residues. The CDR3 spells CSASLASDRLQYF. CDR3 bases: TGCAGTGCTTCCCTGGCCAGTGATAGACTGCAGTATTTT.

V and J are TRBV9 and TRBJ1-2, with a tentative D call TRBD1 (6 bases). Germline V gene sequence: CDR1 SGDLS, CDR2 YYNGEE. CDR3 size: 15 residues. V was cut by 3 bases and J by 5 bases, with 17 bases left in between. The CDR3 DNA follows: TGTGCCAGCAGCGCACAGGGAGGCGCTCTTTATGGCTACACCTTC. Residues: CASSAQGGALYGYTF.

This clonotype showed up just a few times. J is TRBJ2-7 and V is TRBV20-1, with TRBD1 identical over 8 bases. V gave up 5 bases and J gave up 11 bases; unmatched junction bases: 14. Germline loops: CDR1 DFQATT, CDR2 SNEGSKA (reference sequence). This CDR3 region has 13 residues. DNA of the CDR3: TGCAGTGCTTCCGGACAGGGAAGTACGATTAAGTACTTC. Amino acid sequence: CSASGQGSTIKYF.

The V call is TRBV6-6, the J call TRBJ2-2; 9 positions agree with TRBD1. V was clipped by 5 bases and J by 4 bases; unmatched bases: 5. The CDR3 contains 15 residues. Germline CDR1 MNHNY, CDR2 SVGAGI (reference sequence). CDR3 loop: CASSHRGLSTGELFF. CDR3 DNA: TGTGCCAGCAGTCACAGGGGGCTAAGCACCGGGGAGCTGTTTTTT.

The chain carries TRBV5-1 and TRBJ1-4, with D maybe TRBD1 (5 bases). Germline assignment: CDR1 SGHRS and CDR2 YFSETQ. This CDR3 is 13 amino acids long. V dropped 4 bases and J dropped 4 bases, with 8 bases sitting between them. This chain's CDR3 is CASSTGGNEKLFF. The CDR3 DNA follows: TGCGCCAGCAGCACGGGGGGTAATGAAAAACTGTTTTTT.

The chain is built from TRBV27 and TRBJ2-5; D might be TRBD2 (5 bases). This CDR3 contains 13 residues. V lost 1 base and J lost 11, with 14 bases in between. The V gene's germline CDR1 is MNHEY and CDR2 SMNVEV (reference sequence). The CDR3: CASSLFQFGEQYF. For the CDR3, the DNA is TGTGCCAGCAGTTTATTCCAGTTTGGGGAGCAGTACTTC.

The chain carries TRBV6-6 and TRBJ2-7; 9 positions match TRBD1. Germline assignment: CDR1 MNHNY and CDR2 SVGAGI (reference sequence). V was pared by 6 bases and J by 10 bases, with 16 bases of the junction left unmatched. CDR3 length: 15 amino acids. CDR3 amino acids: CASSPGTGFQEAQYF. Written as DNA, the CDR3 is TGTGCCAGCAGCCCCGGGACAGGGTTTCAAGAGGCCCAGTACTTC.

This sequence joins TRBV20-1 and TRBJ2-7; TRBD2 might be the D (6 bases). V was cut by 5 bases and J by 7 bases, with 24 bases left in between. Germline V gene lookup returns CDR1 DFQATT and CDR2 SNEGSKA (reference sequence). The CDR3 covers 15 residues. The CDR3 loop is CSAPPPGAGGREQYF. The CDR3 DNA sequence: TGCAGTGCTCCGCCGCCGGGAGCCGGGGGTAGGGAGCAGTACTTC.

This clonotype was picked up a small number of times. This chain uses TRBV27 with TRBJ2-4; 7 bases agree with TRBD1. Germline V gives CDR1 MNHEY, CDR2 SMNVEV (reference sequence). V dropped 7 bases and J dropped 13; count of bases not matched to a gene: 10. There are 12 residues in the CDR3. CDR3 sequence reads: CASTDRSREQYF. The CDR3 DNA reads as TGTGCCAGCACGGACAGGTCGAGGGAGCAGTACTTC.

In DNA form, the CDR3 reads TGCAGTGCCCTAAGGCAGGGAGGAGAGACCCAGTACTTC. It yields the protein CSALRQGGETQYF. V usage is TRBV20-1 and J usage is TRBJ2-7; possible D gene TRBD2, 6 bases. The DNA matches TRBJ2-5 better at its end, which makes the J call doubtful. The CDR3 is 13 residues long. In germline, CDR1 is DFQATT, CDR2 SNEGSKA (reference sequence).

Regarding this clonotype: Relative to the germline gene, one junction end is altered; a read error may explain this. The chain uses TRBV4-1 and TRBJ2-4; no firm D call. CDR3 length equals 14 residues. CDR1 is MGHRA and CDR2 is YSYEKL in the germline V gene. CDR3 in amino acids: CASSQVAQKNVQYF. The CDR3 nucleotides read TGCGCCAGCAGCCAAGTGGCACAGAAAAACGTTCAGTACTTC.

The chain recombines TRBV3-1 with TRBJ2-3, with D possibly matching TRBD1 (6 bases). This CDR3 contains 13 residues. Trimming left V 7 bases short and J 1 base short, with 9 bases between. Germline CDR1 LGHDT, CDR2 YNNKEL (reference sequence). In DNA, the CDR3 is TGTGCCAGCAACAGGGTAGGCACAGATACGCAGTATTTT. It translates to CASNRVGTDTQYF.

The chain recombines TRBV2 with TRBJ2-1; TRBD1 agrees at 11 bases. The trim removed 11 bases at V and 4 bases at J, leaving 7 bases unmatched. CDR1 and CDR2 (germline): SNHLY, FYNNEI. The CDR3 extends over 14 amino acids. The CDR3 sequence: CAGGRDRGYNEQFF. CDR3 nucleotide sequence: TGTGCCGGCGGACGGGACAGGGGGTACAATGAGCAGTTCTTC.

CDR3 DNA sequence: TGTGCCAGCAGCACGACTAGCGGGAGGGCCGTTGAGACCCAGTACTTC. Its translation: CASSTTSGRAVETQYF. The J gene is TRBJ2-5, the V gene TRBV9; 14 nucleotides match TRBD2. Germline trimming cut 4 bases from V and 5 bases from J; bases unmatched to any gene: 7. Germline V gene data show CDR1 as SGDLS and CDR2 as YYNGEE. This CDR3 region has 16 residues.

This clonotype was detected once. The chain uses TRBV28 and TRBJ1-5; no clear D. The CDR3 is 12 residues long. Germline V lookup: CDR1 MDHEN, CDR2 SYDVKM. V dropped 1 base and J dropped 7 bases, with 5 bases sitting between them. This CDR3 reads CASSLFQQPQHF. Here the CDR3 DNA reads TGTGCCAGCAGTTTATTCCAACAGCCCCAGCATTTT.

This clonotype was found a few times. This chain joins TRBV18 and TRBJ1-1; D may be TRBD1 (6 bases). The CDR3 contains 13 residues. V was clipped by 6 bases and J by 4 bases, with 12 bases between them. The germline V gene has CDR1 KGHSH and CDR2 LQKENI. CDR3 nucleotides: TGTGCCAGCTCCCCAGGACAGTCCACTGAAGCTTTCTTT. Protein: CASSPGQSTEAFF. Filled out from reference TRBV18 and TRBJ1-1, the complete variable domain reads NAGVMQNPRHLVRRRGQEARLRCSPMKGHSHVYWYRQLPEEGLKFMVYLQKENIIDESGMPKERFSAEFPKEGPSILRIQQVVRGDSAAYFCASSPGQSTEAFFGQGTRLTVV.

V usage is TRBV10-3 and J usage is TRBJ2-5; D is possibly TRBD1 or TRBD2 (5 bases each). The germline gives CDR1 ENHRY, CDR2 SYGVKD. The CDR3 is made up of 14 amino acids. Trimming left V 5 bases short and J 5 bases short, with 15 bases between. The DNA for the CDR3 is TGTGCCATCAGTCAGGGCCCCTCGGGGGAGACCCAGTACTTC. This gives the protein CAISQGPSGETQYF.

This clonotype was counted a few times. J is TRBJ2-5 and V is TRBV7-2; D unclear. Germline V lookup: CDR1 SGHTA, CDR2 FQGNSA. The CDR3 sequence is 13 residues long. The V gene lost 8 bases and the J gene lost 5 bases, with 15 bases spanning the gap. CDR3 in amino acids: CASLYFFGETQYF. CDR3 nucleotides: TGTGCCAGCCTTTACTTCTTTGGCGAGACCCAGTACTTC.